A single sample is the source of the 21 T cell receptor beta chains below, sequenced in a study of blood T cell repertoires in COVID-19. The table came from immunoSEQ multiplex PCR; TCRdb's copy has only in-frame clones and leaves some out. In the table there are fewer than 250,000 clones, roughly 87% of which are singletons. Sequencing was done on a sample of PBMCs or T cells enriched from blood (not recorded which). Receptors originate from a woman in her 30s with acute COVID-19.

This clone was detected a few times. The chain couples TRBV3-1 (or the pseudogene TRBV3-2) to TRBJ2-2; the D gene is possibly TRBD1 (5 bases). Germline V gene sequence: CDR1 LGHDT, CDR2 YNNKEL (reference sequence). V was trimmed by 4 bases and J by 1 base, leaving 10 bases between them. CDR3 size: 15 residues. This chain's CDR3 is CASSPVTGNTGELFF. The CDR3 nucleotides read TGTGCCAGCAGCCCGGTCACAGGGAACACCGGGGAGCTGTTTTTT.

The chain is built from TRBV11-2 and TRBJ1-2; 12 bases line up with TRBD1. CDR3 length: 17 residues. The V and J ends lost 5 bases and 7 bases, in that order; junction bases with no gene match: 14. The germline CDR1 and CDR2 sequences are SGHAT and FQNNGV. CDR3 bases: TGTGCCAGCAGCGGGTTATACCAGGGACAGGGGGCCGGTGGCTACACCTTC. Translated: CASSGLYQGQGAGGYTF. Filled out from reference TRBV11-2 and TRBJ1-2, the complete variable domain reads EAGVAQSPRYKIIEKRQSVAFWCNPISGHATLYWYQQILGQGPKLLIQFQNNGVVDDSQLPKDRFSAERLKGVDSTLKIQPAKLEDSAVYLCASSGLYQGQGAGGYTFGSGTRLTVV.

This chain joins TRBV27 and TRBJ1-4; maybe TRBD1 (6 bases). V lost 4 bases, J lost 8 bases, and 14 bases lay in between. Germline assignment: CDR1 MNHEY and CDR2 SMNVEV (reference sequence). There are 14 residues in the CDR3. This CDR3 is CASSSGTYREKLFF. The CDR3, as DNA: TGTGCCAGCAGTTCCGGGACATATAGGGAAAAACTGTTTTTT.

The J gene is TRBJ1-2, the V gene TRBV20-1; D not resolved. Trimming left V 7 bases short and J 4 bases short, with 10 bases between. This CDR3 comprises 11 residues. Germline CDR1 is DFQATT and CDR2 is SNEGSKA (reference sequence). The chain's CDR3 is CSVSGSYGYTF. The CDR3 DNA is TGCAGTGTTTCAGGATCCTATGGCTACACCTTC.

V and J are TRBV23-1 and TRBJ2-7; 9 positions agree with TRBD1. TRBV23-1 is an ORF; its function is uncertain. The CDR3 extends over 15 amino acids. The junction had 6 bases not matched to a gene; V was cut back by 3 bases and J by 3 bases. The DNA of the CDR3 is TGCGCCAGCAGTCAGACCCGGGACAGGGACTACGAGCAGTACTTC. Amino acid sequence: CASSQTRDRDYEQYF.

V is TRBV11-3 and J is TRBJ1-1, with TRBD1 as a possible D gene (6 bases). The V end was cut by 0 bases, the J end by 5 bases, with 7 bases between. CDR1 and CDR2 (germline): SGHNT, YENEEA. This CDR3 has 13 amino acids. This CDR3 is CASSLERGTEAFF. CDR3 DNA sequence: TGTGCCAGCAGCTTAGAGAGGGGGACTGAAGCTTTCTTT.

The chain uses TRBV20-1 and TRBJ2-7; D is unclear. The CDR3 runs to 11 residues. Per germline, CDR1 DFQATT and CDR2 SNEGSKA (reference sequence). Trimming pared 3 bases from V and 6 bases from J, leaving 9 bases between. CDR3 region: CSARSVVEQYF. The CDR3 bases are TGCAGTGCTAGGTCTGTTGTCGAGCAGTACTTC.

The V and J genes are TRBV7-9 and TRBJ1-2; weak D call: TRBD1 (5 bases). Germline V lookup: CDR1 SEHNR, CDR2 FQNEAQ (reference sequence). V lost 5 bases, J lost 2 bases, and 18 bases lay in between. This CDR3 is 16 amino acids long. CDR3: CASSAGRTFTNYGYTF. The CDR3 DNA reads TGTGCCAGCAGCGCGGGACGCACGTTTACCAACTATGGCTACACCTTC.

The chain combines TRBV9 with TRBJ1-3; D is unresolved. Germline CDR1 and CDR2: SGDLS and YYNGEE. This CDR3 comprises 17 residues. Trimming cost V 0 bases and J 0 bases, with 13 bases left between them. The CDR3 DNA is TGTGCCAGCAGCGTAGGTGTAAGCCTAAGCTCTGGAAACACCATATATTTT. Its translation: CASSVGVSLSSGNTIYF.

On this clone: Germline is not matched at one junction end, which may reflect a read error. This sequence joins TRBV7-6 and TRBJ1-6; no definite D call. This CDR3 comprises 13 residues. Germline CDR1 SGHVS, CDR2 FNYEAQ. For the CDR3, the DNA is TGTGCCAGCAGCTTAGATCTTAATTCGCCCCTCCACTTT. Translation: CASSLDLNSPLHF.

DNA of the CDR3: TGTGCCAGCAGCATTGTAGCGGGGGGGCGTGATACGCAGTATTTT. It encodes CASSIVAGGRDTQYF. The chain couples TRBV9 to TRBJ2-3, with 11 nucleotides matching TRBD2. Germline V gives CDR1 SGDLS, CDR2 YYNGEE. Trimming at V came to 4 bases and at J to 6 bases, leaving 7 bases not matched to a gene. The CDR3 runs to 15 residues.

V and J are TRBV6-2 or TRBV6-3 and TRBJ1-5; 9 bases are shared with TRBD1. The CDR3 has 14 residues. V lost 4 bases to trimming and J lost 7 bases; unmatched junction nucleotides: 5. The germline V gene encodes CDR1 MNHEY and CDR2 SVGEGT. The CDR3 nucleotides read TGTGCCAGCAGTTCTGGGACAGGGTTCCAGCCCCAGCATTTT. This gives the protein CASSSGTGFQPQHF.

The rearrangement uses TRBV4-1 and TRBJ1-2, with 8 bases identical to TRBD1. CDR1 is MGHRA and CDR2 is YSYEKL in the germline V gene. This CDR3 has 15 residues. The junction had 5 bases not matched to a gene; V was cut back by 1 base and J by 4 bases. The CDR3 sequence: CASSQGRQGAYGYTF. CDR3 nucleotide sequence: TGCGCCAGCAGCCAAGGGAGGCAGGGGGCCTATGGCTACACCTTC.

The chain recombines TRBV11-2 with TRBJ2-3; perhaps TRBD1 as D (6 bases). The CDR3 is 14 residues long. V gave up 8 bases and J gave up 5 bases, with 17 bases separating them. The V gene's germline CDR1 is SGHAT and CDR2 FQNNGV. This CDR3 reads CASAAAGEGDTQYF. Written as DNA, the CDR3 is TGTGCCAGCGCCGCGGCAGGGGAAGGAGATACGCAGTATTTT.

The rearrangement links TRBV11-2 to TRBJ2-2; D is unresolved. Germline values: CDR1 SGHAT, CDR2 FQNNGV. The CDR3 covers 12 residues. Deletions cut 3 bases from V and 6 bases from J, with 5 bases between. CDR3 residues: CASSFYPGELFF. The CDR3 DNA sequence: TGTGCCAGCAGCTTTTATCCCGGGGAGCTGTTTTTT.

J is TRBJ1-6 and V is TRBV10-1, with D possibly being TRBD1 (6 bases). Germline-derived CDR1 and CDR2 are WNHNN and SYGVQD (reference sequence). V lost 7 bases, J lost 6 bases, and 10 bases lay in between. This CDR3 has 13 residues. In DNA form, the CDR3 reads TGCGCCAGCAACAGGGATTTTAATTCACCCCTCCACTTT. This encodes CASNRDFNSPLHF.

This clone was seen just once. This rearrangement joins TRBV11-2 to TRBJ2-5, with TRBD2 identical over 11 bases. From germline, CDR1 is SGHAT and CDR2 FQNNGV. With 3 bases clipped from V and 5 bases from J, the junction kept 5 bases outside the gene matches. CDR3 length: 15 amino acids. CDR3 sequence (DNA): TGTGCCAGCAGCTTCACTAGCGGGGGATCTGAGACCCAGTACTTC. Translated, it gives CASSFTSGGSETQYF.

The chain combines TRBV4-1 with TRBJ2-3; 8 bases map to TRBD2. The CDR3 contains 16 residues. V lost 1 base to trimming and J lost 0 bases; unmatched junction nucleotides: 3. CDR1 and CDR2 (germline): MGHRA, YSYEKL. In nucleotides, the CDR3 is TGCGCCAGCAGCCAAGTGGGCGGGGGGAGCACAGATACGCAGTATTTT. Its translation: CASSQVGGGSTDTQYF.

The rearrangement links TRBV11-2 to TRBJ2-7; D remains unclear. There are 15 residues in the CDR3. Trimming pared 5 bases from V and 3 bases from J, leaving 17 bases between. Germline-derived CDR1 and CDR2 are SGHAT and FQNNGV. The CDR3 region is CASSPRQARRYEQYF. The CDR3 region has the DNA TGTGCCAGCAGCCCCCGGCAGGCCCGCCGCTACGAGCAGTACTTC.

The rearrangement links TRBV2 to TRBJ1-1; 7 positions agree with TRBD1. The CDR3 covers 14 residues. CDR1 is SNHLY, CDR2 FYNNEI, per germline. V lost 5 bases and J lost 8; bases outside the gene matches: 11. In DNA, the CDR3 is TGTGCCAGCAGTTATATTGACAGGGAAGGGGAAGCTTTCTTT. This gives the protein CASSYIDREGEAFF.

The chain employs TRBV10-2 and TRBJ2-2, with 7 bases lining up with TRBD1. The CDR3 has 15 residues. Germline V gives CDR1 WSHSY, CDR2 SAAADI. The V segment lost 3 bases and the J segment 7 bases; nucleotides outside the gene matches: 8. CDR3 in DNA: TGCGCCAGCAGTGACGGCAGGGGGACACACGGGGAGCTGTTTTTT. Translating gives CASSDGRGTHGELFF.